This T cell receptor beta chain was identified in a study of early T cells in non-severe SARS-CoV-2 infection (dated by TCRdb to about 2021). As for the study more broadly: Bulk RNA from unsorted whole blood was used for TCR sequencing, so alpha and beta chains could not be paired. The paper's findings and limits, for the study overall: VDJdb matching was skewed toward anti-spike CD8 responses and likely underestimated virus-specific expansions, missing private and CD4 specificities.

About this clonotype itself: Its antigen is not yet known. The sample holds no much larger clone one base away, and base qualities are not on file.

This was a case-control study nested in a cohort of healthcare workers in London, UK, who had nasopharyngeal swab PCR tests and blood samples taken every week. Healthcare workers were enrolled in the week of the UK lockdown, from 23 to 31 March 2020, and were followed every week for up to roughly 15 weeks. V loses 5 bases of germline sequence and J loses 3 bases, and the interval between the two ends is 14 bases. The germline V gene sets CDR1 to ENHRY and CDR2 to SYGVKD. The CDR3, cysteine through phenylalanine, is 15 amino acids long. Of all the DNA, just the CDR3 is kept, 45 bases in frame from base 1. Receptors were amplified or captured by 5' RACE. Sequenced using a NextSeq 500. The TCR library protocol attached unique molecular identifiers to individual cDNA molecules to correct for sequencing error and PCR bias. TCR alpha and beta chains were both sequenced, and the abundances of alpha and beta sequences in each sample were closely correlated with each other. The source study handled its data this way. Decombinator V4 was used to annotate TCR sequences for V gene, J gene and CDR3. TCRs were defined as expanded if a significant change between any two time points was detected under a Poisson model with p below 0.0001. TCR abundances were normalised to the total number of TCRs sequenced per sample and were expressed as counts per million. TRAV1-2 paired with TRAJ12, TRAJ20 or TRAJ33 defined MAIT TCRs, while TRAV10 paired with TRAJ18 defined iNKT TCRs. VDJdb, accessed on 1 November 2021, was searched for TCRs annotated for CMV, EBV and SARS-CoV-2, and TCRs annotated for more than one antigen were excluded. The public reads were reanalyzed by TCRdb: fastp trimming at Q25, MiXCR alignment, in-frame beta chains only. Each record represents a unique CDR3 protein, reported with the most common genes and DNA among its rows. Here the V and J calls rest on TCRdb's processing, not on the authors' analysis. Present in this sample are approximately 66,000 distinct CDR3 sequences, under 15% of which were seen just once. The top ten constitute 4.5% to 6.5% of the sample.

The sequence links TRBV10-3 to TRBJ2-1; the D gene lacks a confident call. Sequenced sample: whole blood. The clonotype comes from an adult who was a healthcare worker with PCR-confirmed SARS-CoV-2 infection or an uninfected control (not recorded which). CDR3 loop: CAISLRSIDYNEQFF. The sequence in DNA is TGTGCCATCAGTTTAAGGTCGATCGACTACAATGAGCAGTTCTTC.